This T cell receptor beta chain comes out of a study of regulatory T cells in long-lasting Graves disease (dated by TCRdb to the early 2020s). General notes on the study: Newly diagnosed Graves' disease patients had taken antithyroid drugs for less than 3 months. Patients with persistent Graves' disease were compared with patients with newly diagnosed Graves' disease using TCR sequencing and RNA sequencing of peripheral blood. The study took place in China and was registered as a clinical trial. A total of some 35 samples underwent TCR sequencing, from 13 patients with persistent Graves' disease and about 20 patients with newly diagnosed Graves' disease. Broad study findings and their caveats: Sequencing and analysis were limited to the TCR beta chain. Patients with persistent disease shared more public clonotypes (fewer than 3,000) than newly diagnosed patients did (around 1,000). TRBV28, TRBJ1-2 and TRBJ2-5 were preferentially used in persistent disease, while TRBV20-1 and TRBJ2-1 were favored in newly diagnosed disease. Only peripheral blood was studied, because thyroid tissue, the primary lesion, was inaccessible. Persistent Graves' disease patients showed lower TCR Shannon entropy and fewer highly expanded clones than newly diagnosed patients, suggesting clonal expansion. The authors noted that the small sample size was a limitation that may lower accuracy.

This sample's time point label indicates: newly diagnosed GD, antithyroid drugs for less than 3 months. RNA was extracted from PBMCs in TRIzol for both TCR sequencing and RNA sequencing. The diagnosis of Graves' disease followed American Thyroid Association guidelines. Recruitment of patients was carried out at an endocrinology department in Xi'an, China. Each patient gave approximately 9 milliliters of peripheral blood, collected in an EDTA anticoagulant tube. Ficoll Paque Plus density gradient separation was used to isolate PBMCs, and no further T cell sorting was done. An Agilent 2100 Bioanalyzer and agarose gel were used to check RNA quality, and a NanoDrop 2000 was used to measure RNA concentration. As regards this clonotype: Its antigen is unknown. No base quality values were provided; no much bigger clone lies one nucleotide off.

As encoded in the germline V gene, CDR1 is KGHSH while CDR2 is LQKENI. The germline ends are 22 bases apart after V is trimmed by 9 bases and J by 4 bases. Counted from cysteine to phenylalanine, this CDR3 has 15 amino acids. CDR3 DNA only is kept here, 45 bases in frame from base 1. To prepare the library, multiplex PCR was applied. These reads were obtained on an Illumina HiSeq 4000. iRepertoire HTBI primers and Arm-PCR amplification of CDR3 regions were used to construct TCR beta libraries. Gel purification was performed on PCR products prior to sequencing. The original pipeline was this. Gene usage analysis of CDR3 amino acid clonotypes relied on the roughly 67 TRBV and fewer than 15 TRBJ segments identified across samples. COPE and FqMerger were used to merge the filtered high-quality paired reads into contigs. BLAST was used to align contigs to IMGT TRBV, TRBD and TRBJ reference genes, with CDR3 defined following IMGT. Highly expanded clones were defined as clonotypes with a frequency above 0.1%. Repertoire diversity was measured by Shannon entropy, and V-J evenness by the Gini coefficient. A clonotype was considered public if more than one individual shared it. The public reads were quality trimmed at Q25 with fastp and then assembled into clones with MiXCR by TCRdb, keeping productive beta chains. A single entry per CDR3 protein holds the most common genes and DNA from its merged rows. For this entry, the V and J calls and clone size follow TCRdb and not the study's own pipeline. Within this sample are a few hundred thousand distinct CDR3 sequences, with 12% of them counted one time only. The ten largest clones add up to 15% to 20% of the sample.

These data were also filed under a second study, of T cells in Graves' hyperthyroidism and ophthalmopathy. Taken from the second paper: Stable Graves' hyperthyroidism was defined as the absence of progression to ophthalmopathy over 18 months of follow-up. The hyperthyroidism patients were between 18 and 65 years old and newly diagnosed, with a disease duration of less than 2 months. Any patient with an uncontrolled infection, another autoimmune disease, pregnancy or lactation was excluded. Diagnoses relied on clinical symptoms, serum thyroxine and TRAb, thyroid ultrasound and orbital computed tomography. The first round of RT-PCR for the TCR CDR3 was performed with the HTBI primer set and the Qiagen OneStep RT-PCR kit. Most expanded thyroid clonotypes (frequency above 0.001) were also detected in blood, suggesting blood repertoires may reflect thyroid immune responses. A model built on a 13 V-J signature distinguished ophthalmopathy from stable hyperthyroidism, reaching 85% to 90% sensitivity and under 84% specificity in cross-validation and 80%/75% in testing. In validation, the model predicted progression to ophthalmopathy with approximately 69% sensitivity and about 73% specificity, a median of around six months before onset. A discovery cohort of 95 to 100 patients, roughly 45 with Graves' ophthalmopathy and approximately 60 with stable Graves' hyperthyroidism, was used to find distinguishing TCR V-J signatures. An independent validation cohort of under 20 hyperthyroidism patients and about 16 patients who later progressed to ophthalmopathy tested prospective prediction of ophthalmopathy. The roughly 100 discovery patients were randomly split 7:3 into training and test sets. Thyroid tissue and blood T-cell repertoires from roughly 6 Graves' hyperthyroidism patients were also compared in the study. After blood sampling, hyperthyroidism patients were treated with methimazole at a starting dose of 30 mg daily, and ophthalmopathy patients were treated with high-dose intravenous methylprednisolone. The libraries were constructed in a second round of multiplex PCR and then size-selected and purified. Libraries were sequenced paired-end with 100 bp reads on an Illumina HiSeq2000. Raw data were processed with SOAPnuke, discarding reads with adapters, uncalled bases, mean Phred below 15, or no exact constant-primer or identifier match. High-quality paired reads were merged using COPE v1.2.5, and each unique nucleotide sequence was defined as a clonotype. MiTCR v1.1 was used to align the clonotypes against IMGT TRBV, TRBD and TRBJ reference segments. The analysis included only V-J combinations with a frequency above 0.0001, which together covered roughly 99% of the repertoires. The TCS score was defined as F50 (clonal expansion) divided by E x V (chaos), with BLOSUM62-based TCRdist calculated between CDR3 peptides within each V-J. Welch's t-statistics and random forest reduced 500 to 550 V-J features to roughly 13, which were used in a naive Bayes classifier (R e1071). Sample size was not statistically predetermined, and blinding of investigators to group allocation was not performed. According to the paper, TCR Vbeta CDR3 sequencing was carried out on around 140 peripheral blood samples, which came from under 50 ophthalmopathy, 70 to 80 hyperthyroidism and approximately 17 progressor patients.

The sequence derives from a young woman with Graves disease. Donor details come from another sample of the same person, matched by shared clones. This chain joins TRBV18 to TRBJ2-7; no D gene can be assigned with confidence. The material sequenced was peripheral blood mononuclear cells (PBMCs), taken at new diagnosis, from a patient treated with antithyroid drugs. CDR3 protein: CASALVGSAQYEQYF. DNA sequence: TGTGCCAGTGCACTTGTGGGGTCGGCGCAATACGAGCAGTACTTC. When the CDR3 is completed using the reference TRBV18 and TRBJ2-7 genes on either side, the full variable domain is NAGVMQNPRHLVRRRGQEARLRCSPMKGHSHVYWYRQLPEEGLKFMVYLQKENIIDESGMPKERFSAEFPKEGPSILRIQQVVRGDSAAYFCASALVGSAQYEQYFGPGTRLTVT.